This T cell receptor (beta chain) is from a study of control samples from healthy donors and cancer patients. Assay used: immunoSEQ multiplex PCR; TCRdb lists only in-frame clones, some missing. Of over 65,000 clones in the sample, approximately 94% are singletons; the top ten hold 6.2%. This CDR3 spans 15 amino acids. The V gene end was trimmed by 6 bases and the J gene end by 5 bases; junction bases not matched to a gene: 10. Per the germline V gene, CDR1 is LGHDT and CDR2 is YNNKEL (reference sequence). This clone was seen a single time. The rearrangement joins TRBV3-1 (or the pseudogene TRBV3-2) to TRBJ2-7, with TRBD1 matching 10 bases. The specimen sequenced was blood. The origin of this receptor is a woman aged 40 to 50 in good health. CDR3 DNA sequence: TGTGCCAGCAGGAATCCGGGGACAGGGGTGAACGAGCAGTACTTC. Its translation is CASRNPGTGVNEQYF.